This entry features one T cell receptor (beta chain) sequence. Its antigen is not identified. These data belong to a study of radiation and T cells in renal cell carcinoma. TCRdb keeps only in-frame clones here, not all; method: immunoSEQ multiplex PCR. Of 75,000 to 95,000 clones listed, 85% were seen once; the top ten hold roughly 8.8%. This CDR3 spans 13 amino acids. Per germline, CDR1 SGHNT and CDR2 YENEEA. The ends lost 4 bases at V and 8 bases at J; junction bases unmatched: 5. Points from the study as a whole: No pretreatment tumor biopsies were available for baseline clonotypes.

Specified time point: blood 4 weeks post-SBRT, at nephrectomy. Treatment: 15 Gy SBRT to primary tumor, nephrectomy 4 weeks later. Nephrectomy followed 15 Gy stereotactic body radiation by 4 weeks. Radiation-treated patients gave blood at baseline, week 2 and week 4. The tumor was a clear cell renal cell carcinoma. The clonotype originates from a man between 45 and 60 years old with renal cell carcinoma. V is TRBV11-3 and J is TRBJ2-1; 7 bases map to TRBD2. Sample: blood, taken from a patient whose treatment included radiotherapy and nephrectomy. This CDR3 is CASSWGGYDEQFF. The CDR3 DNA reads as TGTGCCAGCAGCTGGGGGGGGTACGATGAGCAGTTCTTC. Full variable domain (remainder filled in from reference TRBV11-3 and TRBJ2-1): EAGVVQSPRYKIIEKKQPVAFWCNPISGHNTLYWYLQNLGQGPELLIRYENEEAVDDSQLPKDRFSAERLKGVDSTLKIQPAELGDSAVYLCASSWGGYDEQFFGPGTRLTVL.